Below, one TCR beta chain is given with its context. Its antigen is unidentified. This sample was taken from a study of post-analysis software for immune sequencing data. About the study: In terms of disease course, relapsing-remitting, secondary progressive and progressive-relapsing multiple sclerosis were included.

Study-level points and caveats: Batch-matched samples strongly co-clustered by F measure. Significantly lower normalized Chao1 diversity was found in patients with multiple sclerosis relative to controls. Higher frequency in patients than in controls was seen for about 5 TRBV segments, with TRBV5-6, TRBV5-1 and TRBV20-1 among them.

The CDR3 totals 14 residues. Germline-derived CDR1 and CDR2 are LGHDT and YNNKEL (reference sequence). The TCR beta cDNA libraries contained unique molecular identifiers. Input of about 0.9 to 10 million T cells yielded roughly 0.5 million cDNA molecules. TCRdb re-called the PCR reads with MiXCR, one entry per CDR3 protein. Of approximately 570,000 distinct CDR3 sequences in the sample, around 44% were seen once. The chain is built from TRBV3-1 and TRBJ2-4; no reliable D call. The J call may be incorrect, as the DNA end agrees better with TRBJ2-7. The sequencing sample was made of blood. The source is a girl between 10 and 17 years old with multiple sclerosis. CDR3 DNA: TGTGCCAGCAGCCAAGATAGGCCTAGTGACGAGCAGTACTTC. Translating it yields CASSQDRPSDEQYF.